The rows below give T cell receptor beta chains drawn from one sample of a study of blood T cell repertoires in COVID-19. The data were produced by immunoSEQ multiplex PCR, yet TCRdb's version contains in-frame clones alone and is incomplete. Of some 330,000 clones listed, 88% are singletons. The material sequenced was PBMCs or T cells enriched from blood (not recorded which). These receptors came from a man aged 30-40 years who had recovered from COVID-19. The CDR3 runs from the conserved cysteine through the conserved F or W.

V gene	J gene	CDR3 protein
TRBV7-8	TRBJ1-6	CASSLVSTGGNSPLHF
TRBV5-1	TRBJ2-5	CASSSSLSSGGLETQYF
TRBV7-9	TRBJ2-2	CASSGAYAGPKNTGELFF
TRBV6-1	TRBJ2-2	CASSEPPRPTGELFF
TRBV27	TRBJ1-5	CASSLSGGYSNQPQHF
TRBV7-2	TRBJ1-2	CASSSPGGGDYGYTF
TRBV28	TRBJ2-3	CASSDWPGQSTDTQYF
TRBV28	TRBJ1-5	CASSFRQINQPQHF
TRBV4-2	TRBJ1-3	CASSQDRGVDTIYF
TRBV24-1	TRBJ1-5	CATSAGPHGQGYNQPQHF
TRBV5-1	TRBJ1-1	CASSPGTTFEAFF
TRBV7-9	TRBJ2-7	CASSPRTGSVYEQYF
TRBV9	TRBJ2-3	CASSVGSLMGDTQYF
TRBV6-5	TRBJ2-3	CASSHTDTQYF
TRBV28	TRBJ1-6	CASSYRGNSPLHF
TRBV23-1	TRBJ1-2	CASSYRDRGANYGYTF
TRBV28	TRBJ2-3	CASSLSLRTGGSDTQYF
TRBV5-1	TRBJ2-7	CASSLAGTPYEQYF
TRBV2	TRBJ2-7	CASSYRALTYEQYF
TRBV2	TRBJ1-4	CASSEARGQEKLFF
TRBV6-5	TRBJ1-5	CASSNLQGSNQPQHF
TRBV7-2	TRBJ2-2	CASSLQGIGELFF
TRBV5-1	TRBJ1-1	CASSFDSGTEAFF
TRBV2	TRBJ2-3	CASSEAASRVDTQYF
TRBV4-1	TRBJ1-5	CASSHRGIGNQPQHF
TRBV28	TRBJ2-5	CASSFSGVQETQYF
TRBV5-5	TRBJ1-1	CASSLIGGAQGAFF
TRBV21-1	TRBJ1-4	CASSGKRLKKVATNEKLFF
TRBV3-1/TRBV3-2	TRBJ2-2	CASSQGAVTGELFF
TRBV27	TRBJ1-1	CASSPGQGNTEAFF
TRBV13	TRBJ2-1	CASSPGLADNEQFF
TRBV5-1	TRBJ1-2	CASSASGEGGYTF
TRBV5-1	TRBJ2-2	CASSSQGARGAGELFF
TRBV28	TRBJ2-7	CASSLTGNEQYF
TRBV19	TRBJ2-7	CASSSTSIYEQYF
TRBV19	TRBJ2-3	CASSPRPGTGYTDTQYF
TRBV27	TRBJ2-3	CASSTPKRGGSDTQYF
TRBV11-2	TRBJ2-7	CASKGRGYEQYF
TRBV11-2	TRBJ1-4	CASSPGTGDLNEKLFF
TRBV7-3	TRBJ2-7	CASSWRGQGGNEQYF
TRBV29-1	TRBJ1-4	CSVRQGSTNEKLFF
TRBV28	TRBJ2-2	CASLRWAGELFF
TRBV5-8	TRBJ1-4	CASSWTLRGGFRTNEKLFF
TRBV6-5	TRBJ1-6	CASSGSRPLHF
TRBV15	TRBJ1-1	CATSRVGTGGEAFF
TRBV28	TRBJ2-7	CASSFDRVVYEQYF
TRBV3-1/TRBV3-2	TRBJ1-3	CASSQAAGNTIYF
TRBV5-1	TRBJ1-6	CASSPGQIGLSYNSPLHF
TRBV19	TRBJ1-5	CASSFWGDQPQHF
TRBV28	TRBJ1-1	CASSLKAGAGGRTEAFF
TRBV12-3/TRBV12-4	TRBJ1-5	CASNIQGQPQHF
TRBV6-5	TRBJ1-1	CASSRQGATEAFF
TRBV5-8	TRBJ2-1	CASSLEQGAEQFF
TRBV7-2	TRBJ2-7	CASSWDREDEQYF
TRBV5-1	TRBJ1-6	CASSLVGQANSPLHF
TRBV19	TRBJ1-2	CASSTTGLTYGYTF
TRBV28	TRBJ2-3	CATRTSGGAGYSTDTQYF